These 6 T cell receptor beta chains were sequenced from one sample in a study of regulatory T cells in long-lasting Graves disease. iRepertoire HTBI primers and Arm-PCR of CDR3 regions built TCR beta libraries. TCRdb reprocessed the multiplex PCR reads with MiXCR, giving one entry per CDR3 protein. The sample includes 450,000 or so distinct CDR3 sequences, approximately 22% seen only once; the top ten take around 13%. Time point noted: persistent/refractory GD, antithyroid drugs over 5 years with positive TRAb. The TCR library used RNA extracted from PBMCs. The source was peripheral blood mononuclear cells (PBMCs), collected when the disease was refractory, from a patient treated with antithyroid drugs. The source is a female donor with Graves disease.

The gene calls are TRBV4-1 and TRBJ2-5; D call uncertain. V lost 0 bases and J 3 bases, leaving 11 bases between the germline ends. In germline, CDR1 is MGHRA, CDR2 YSYEKL. The CDR3 sequence is 15 residues long. DNA for the CDR3: TGCGCCAGCAGCCAAGAAACGACAAAGAAAGAGACCCAGTACTTC. As protein: CASSQETTKKETQYF.

This clonotype was picked up a small number of times. Since a much larger clone is just one base distant, this may be a read error. CDR3 sequence (DNA): TGTGCCAGCAGTTACTCGACCGGAGAGACCCAGTACTTC. Its protein product is CASSYSTGETQYF. This chain connects TRBV6-4 to TRBJ2-5; no clear D gene. The CDR3 spans 13 residues. The germline V gene has CDR1 MRHNA and CDR2 SNTAGT.

This clonotype was detected many times. The CDR3 is CASSWDLNSPLHF. CDR3 nucleotide sequence: TGTGCCAGCAGCTGGGACCTAAATTCACCCCTCCACTTT. The chain links TRBV2 to TRBJ1-6, with D possibly TRBD1 on 5 matching bases. CDR3 length: 13 residues. Trimming shortened V by 6 bases and J by 7 bases, and 10 bases separated the two germline ends. Germline lookup yields CDR1 SNHLY and CDR2 FYNNEI. Combining the CDR3 with reference TRBV2 and TRBJ1-6 gives the whole variable domain EPEVTQTPSHQVTQMGQEVILRCVPISNHLYFYWYRQILGQKVEFLVSFYNNEISEKSEIFDDQFSVERPDGSNFTLKIRSTKLEDSAMYFCASSWDLNSPLHFGNGTRLTVT.

The chain combines TRBV6-1 with TRBJ2-3, with D maybe TRBD2 (5 bases). Deletions cut 11 bases from V and 1 base from J, with 7 bases between. CDR3 length: 11 residues. Germline CDR1 reads MNHNS; CDR2 reads SASEGT. CDR3 sequence reads: CAGLCTDTQYF. For the CDR3, the DNA is TGTGCCGGACTTTGCACAGATACGCAGTATTTT.

A few counts support this clonotype. V and J are TRBV19 and TRBJ1-1; 9 bases line up with TRBD1. Germline CDR1 LNHDA, CDR2 SQIVND (reference sequence). The length of the CDR3 is 14 residues. V lost 8 bases, J lost 5 bases, and 9 bases stayed unmatched. DNA for the CDR3: TGTGCCAGTTTACAACAGGGGGCTGTTACTGAAGCTTTCTTT. Protein sequence: CASLQQGAVTEAFF. Full variable domain (outside the CDR3, taken from reference TRBV19 and TRBJ1-1): DGGITQSPKYLFRKEGQNVTLSCEQNLNHDAMYWYRQDPGQGLRLIYYSQIVNDFQKGDIAEGYSVSREKKESFPLTVTSAQKNPTAFYLCASLQQGAVTEAFFGQGTRLTVV.

This clonotype occurred a few times. V is TRBV18 and J is TRBJ1-2; 9 bases match TRBD1. V lost 6 bases, J lost 7 bases, and 3 bases stayed unmatched. The length of the CDR3 is 12 residues. Germline values: CDR1 KGHSH, CDR2 LQKENI. CDR3 nucleotide sequence: TGTGCCAGCTCTCAACAGGGGGCTGGCTACACCTTC. Translating it yields CASSQQGAGYTF.